This TCR beta chain appears in the sequencing data of a study of beta chain features in type 1 diabetes. As for the study in general: Cell yields, age and gender were similar between patients and healthy donors. Study-wide findings and caveats: Naive, central memory and Treg TCRB repertoires seemed to resemble each other more closely in patients than they did in healthy donors.

The CDR3 consists of 14 residues. Trimming at V came to 8 bases and at J to 1 base, leaving 4 bases not matched to a gene. In germline, CDR1 is MGHDK, CDR2 SYGVNS. This clone turned up a few times. The antigen is undetermined. One heparinised draw of blood, averaging about 110 mL, came from each donor. Investigators reverse transcribed all isolated RNA, so they sequenced expressed TCRB transcripts. Libraries were prepared by immunoSEQ multiplex PCR; TCRdb keeps only in-frame clonotypes and omits some of them. The sample lists approximately 250,000 clones; about 10% were seen once. The source of this sequence is a woman aged 18-29 years in good health. This chain joins TRBV25-1 and TRBJ2-2; 7 bases fit TRBD2. Sequences were obtained from naive CD4+ T cells from blood. The CDR3 loop is CASEGLLNTGELFF. CDR3 in DNA: TGTGCCAGCGAGGGACTATTGAACACCGGGGAGCTGTTTTTT.